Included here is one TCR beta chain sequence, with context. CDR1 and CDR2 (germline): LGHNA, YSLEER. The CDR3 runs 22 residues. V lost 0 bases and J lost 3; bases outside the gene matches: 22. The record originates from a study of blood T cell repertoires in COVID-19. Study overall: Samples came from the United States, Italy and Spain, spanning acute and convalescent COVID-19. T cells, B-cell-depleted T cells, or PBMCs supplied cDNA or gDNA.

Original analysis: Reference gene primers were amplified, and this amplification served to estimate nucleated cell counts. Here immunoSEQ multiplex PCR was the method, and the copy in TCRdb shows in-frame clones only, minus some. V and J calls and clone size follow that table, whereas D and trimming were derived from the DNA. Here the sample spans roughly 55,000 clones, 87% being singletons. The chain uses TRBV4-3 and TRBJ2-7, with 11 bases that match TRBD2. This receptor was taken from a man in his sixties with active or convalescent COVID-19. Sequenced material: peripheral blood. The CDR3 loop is CASSQEFLAGIAGGRLDYEQYF. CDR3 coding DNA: TGCGCCAGCAGCCAAGAATTCCTAGCTGGGATAGCGGGGGGGAGGCTCGACTACGAGCAGTACTTC.